This is a list of T cell receptor beta chains from one sample in a study of T-cell reconstitution after alpha-beta-depleted transplantation in children. TCRdb called the PCR reads again in MiXCR, with one record for every CDR3 protein. The data contain 300,000 to 400,000 distinct CDR3 sequences, 16% of them singletons. The specimen comprised PBMCs, mostly from graft donor cells, sampled 360 days after TCRalphabeta/CD19-depleted stem cell transplant. These receptors came from a male patient aged 2-15 years who had a stem cell transplant for acute lymphoblastic leukemia, so the T cells may come from the graft donor. CDR3s include the opening cysteine and the closing phenylalanine or tryptophan. The D gene is left open where the match is weak. Only part of the rows carry a size: once, few, many, or a class if the clone is expanded.

clone_size: few
v_call: TRBV20-1
d_call: -
j_call: TRBJ1-5
cdr3_nt: TGCAGTGCTAGGCGGAGGGCAGGGGGCAATCAGCCCCAGCATTTT
cdr3_aa: CSARRRAGGNQPQHF

clone_size: -
v_call: TRBV24-1
d_call: -
j_call: TRBJ2-2
cdr3_nt: TGTGCCACCGAAACAGGATCCGGGGAGCTGTTTTTT
cdr3_aa: CATETGSGELFF

clone_size: few
v_call: TRBV27
d_call: -
j_call: TRBJ1-2
cdr3_nt: TGTGCCAGCAGTTTCGGAAGGAGTAACTATGGCTACACCTTC
cdr3_aa: CASSFGRSNYGYTF

clone_size: few
v_call: TRBV29-1
d_call: -
j_call: TRBJ2-3
cdr3_nt: TGCAGCGCTGCAACCGGGACAACTACCACAGATACGCAGTATTTT
cdr3_aa: CSAATGTTTTDTQYF

clone_size: many
v_call: TRBV4-3
d_call: TRBD1
j_call: TRBJ2-2
cdr3_nt: TGCGCCAGCAGCCAAGAAAGGACTTACAGGGGAAACACCGGGGAGCTGTTTTTT
cdr3_aa: CASSQERTYRGNTGELFF

clone_size: -
v_call: TRBV9
d_call: -
j_call: TRBJ1-1
cdr3_nt: TGTGCCAGCAGCCCCCAAGGTGGAACTGAAGCTTTCTTT
cdr3_aa: CASSPQGGTEAFF

clone_size: many
v_call: TRBV5-1
d_call: TRBD1
j_call: TRBJ2-5
cdr3_nt: TGCGCCAGCAGCCCCGGGACAGGGACAGAGACCCAGTACTTC
cdr3_aa: CASSPGTGTETQYF

clone_size: few
v_call: TRBV6-5
d_call: -
j_call: TRBJ1-4
cdr3_nt: TGTGCCAGCAGTTACACGATACAGTTCCGATATGAAAAACTGTTTTTT
cdr3_aa: CASSYTIQFRYEKLFF

clone_size: many
v_call: TRBV7-2
d_call: TRBD2
j_call: TRBJ2-3
cdr3_nt: TGTGCCAGCAGCTTCAAGCTAGCGGCCGCCACAGATACGCAGTATTTT
cdr3_aa: CASSFKLAAATDTQYF

clone_size: -
v_call: TRBV12-3/TRBV12-4
d_call: -
j_call: TRBJ2-5
cdr3_nt: TGTGCCAGCAGTCCACTTCTACCTCAAGAGACCCAGTACTTC
cdr3_aa: CASSPLLPQETQYF

clone_size: many
v_call: TRBV28
d_call: TRBD2
j_call: TRBJ2-7
cdr3_nt: TGTGCCAGCAGTTTGCTACTTTCCACCGGGACTAGCGGATACGAGCAGTACTTC
cdr3_aa: CASSLLLSTGTSGYEQYF

clone_size: -
v_call: TRBV5-1
d_call: -
j_call: TRBJ1-2
cdr3_nt: TGCGCCAGCAGCTTGGGACAGAGGATTTGGGGCTACACCTTC
cdr3_aa: CASSLGQRIWGYTF

clone_size: many
v_call: TRBV29-1
d_call: -
j_call: TRBJ2-2
cdr3_nt: TGCAGCGTTGGGTTCGGTGACACCGGGGAGCTGTTTTTT
cdr3_aa: CSVGFGDTGELFF

clone_size: -
v_call: TRBV18
d_call: TRBD2
j_call: TRBJ2-1
cdr3_nt: TGTGCCAGCTCACCCCCCGCGCTAGCGGGAGGGAGCAATGAGCAGTTCTTC
cdr3_aa: CASSPPALAGGSNEQFF

clone_size: few
v_call: TRBV12-3/TRBV12-4
d_call: -
j_call: TRBJ2-1
cdr3_nt: TGTGCCAGCAGCCGACAGGTATCTTACCGGCCTGGCAATGAGCAGTTCTTC
cdr3_aa: CASSRQVSYRPGNEQFF

clone_size: few
v_call: TRBV7-2
d_call: TRBD2
j_call: TRBJ2-7
cdr3_nt: TGTGCCAGCACCGCTAGCGGGAGGGCCCAAAGGCAGTACTTC
cdr3_aa: CASTASGRAQRQYF

clone_size: few
v_call: TRBV7-8
d_call: -
j_call: TRBJ1-1
cdr3_nt: TGTGCCAGCAGCTCACTTCGGGACATGAACACTGAAGCTTTCTTT
cdr3_aa: CASSSLRDMNTEAFF

clone_size: -
v_call: TRBV10-3
d_call: -
j_call: TRBJ2-7
cdr3_nt: TGTGCGCCCCCCGGTCCGCGAGCGGAGATCTACGAGCAGTACTTC
cdr3_aa: CAPPGPRAEIYEQYF

clone_size: -
v_call: TRBV27
d_call: -
j_call: TRBJ1-2
cdr3_nt: TGTGCCAGCAGTCTCTCCGGGACCGCGTACCAATTTGGCTACACCTTC
cdr3_aa: CASSLSGTAYQFGYTF

clone_size: few
v_call: TRBV30
d_call: -
j_call: TRBJ2-4
cdr3_nt: TGTGCCTGGAGTGTTGGCATCACTAGTATTCAGTACTTC
cdr3_aa: CAWSVGITSIQYF

clone_size: -
v_call: TRBV7-2
d_call: -
j_call: TRBJ2-5
cdr3_nt: TGTGCCAGCAGCTTAGGGGGGCCAAGAGAGACCCAGTACTTC
cdr3_aa: CASSLGGPRETQYF

clone_size: -
v_call: TRBV5-1
d_call: TRBD2
j_call: TRBJ2-1
cdr3_nt: TGCGCCAGCAGCTTGGGTGGCGGGAGACATGAGCAGTTCTTC
cdr3_aa: CASSLGGGRHEQFF

clone_size: many
v_call: TRBV28
d_call: TRBD2
j_call: TRBJ2-7
cdr3_nt: TGTGCCAGCAGCCCCGTGGGCGGGACTAGCGGGAGTGGGGTGAATTACGAGCAGTACTTC
cdr3_aa: CASSPVGGTSGSGVNYEQYF

clone_size: -
v_call: TRBV5-1
d_call: TRBD2
j_call: TRBJ2-1
cdr3_nt: TGCGCCAGCAGCTTTGCGCTAGCGGGAGGATACAATGAGCAGTTCTTC
cdr3_aa: CASSFALAGGYNEQFF

clone_size: -
v_call: TRBV5-8
d_call: TRBD1
j_call: TRBJ1-5
cdr3_nt: TGTGCCAGCAGCTTCGGGACAGGGGGCAAGGGGCAGCCCCAGCATTTT
cdr3_aa: CASSFGTGGKGQPQHF

clone_size: few
v_call: TRBV25-1
d_call: TRBD2
j_call: TRBJ2-2
cdr3_nt: TGTGCCAGCAGTGAAACAAGCGGGATTGGTGGCACCGGGGAGCTGTTTTTT
cdr3_aa: CASSETSGIGGTGELFF

clone_size: -
v_call: TRBV5-5
d_call: -
j_call: TRBJ2-3
cdr3_nt: TGTGCCAGCAGCTTGTGGCCCCCTGATACGCAGTATTTT
cdr3_aa: CASSLWPPDTQYF

clone_size: many
v_call: TRBV18
d_call: -
j_call: TRBJ2-3
cdr3_nt: TGTGCCAGCTCTCCCGGACCAACAGATACGCAGTATTTT
cdr3_aa: CASSPGPTDTQYF

clone_size: few
v_call: TRBV5-1
d_call: -
j_call: TRBJ1-3
cdr3_nt: TGCGCCAGCAGCTTAAGCGGACGGCTCTCTGGAAACACCATATATTTT
cdr3_aa: CASSLSGRLSGNTIYF

clone_size: -
v_call: TRBV29-1
d_call: TRBD2
j_call: TRBJ2-7
cdr3_nt: TGCAGCGTTGGAGGGCTGGCTAGCGGGTACGAGCAGTACTTC
cdr3_aa: CSVGGLASGYEQYF

clone_size: few
v_call: TRBV6-1
d_call: TRBD1
j_call: TRBJ2-5
cdr3_nt: TGTGCCACATCAGCCCTCCGACAGGGCAACTTAAAAGAGACCCAGTACTTC
cdr3_aa: CATSALRQGNLKETQYF

clone_size: -
v_call: TRBV4-2
d_call: TRBD1
j_call: TRBJ2-6
cdr3_nt: TGTGCCAGCAGCCAATTCGGACAGGGCACCTCTGGGGCCAACGTCCTGACTTTC
cdr3_aa: CASSQFGQGTSGANVLTF

clone_size: -
v_call: TRBV7-2
d_call: TRBD2
j_call: TRBJ2-3
cdr3_nt: TGTGCCAGCAGACTAAGCGGGATCCGCACAGATACGCAGTATTTT
cdr3_aa: CASRLSGIRTDTQYF

clone_size: few
v_call: TRBV29-1
d_call: TRBD2
j_call: TRBJ2-3
cdr3_nt: TGCAGCGTTGTACGGGAGGAGGACACAGATACGCAGTATTTT
cdr3_aa: CSVVREEDTDTQYF

clone_size: -
v_call: TRBV20-1
d_call: TRBD1
j_call: TRBJ2-7
cdr3_nt: TGCAGTGCTATAGAAACAGGGGGTAGAGACGAGCAGTACTTC
cdr3_aa: CSAIETGGRDEQYF

clone_size: -
v_call: TRBV29-1
d_call: TRBD2
j_call: TRBJ2-7
cdr3_nt: TGCAGCGTTGATGGACTAGCAGATAGGAACGAGCAGTACTTC
cdr3_aa: CSVDGLADRNEQYF

clone_size: -
v_call: TRBV5-4
d_call: -
j_call: TRBJ2-1
cdr3_nt: TGTGCCAGCAGCTTTGCGGGATCTGCATTCAATGAGCAGTTCTTC
cdr3_aa: CASSFAGSAFNEQFF

clone_size: -
v_call: TRBV25-1
d_call: -
j_call: TRBJ2-1
cdr3_nt: TGTGCCAGCAGTGAAACAGGGATGGGGTACAATGAGCAGTTCTTC
cdr3_aa: CASSETGMGYNEQFF

clone_size: few
v_call: TRBV5-4
d_call: TRBD2
j_call: TRBJ2-3
cdr3_nt: TGTGCCAGCAACACCGTAACTAGCGGGAGAACAGATACGCAGTATTTT
cdr3_aa: CASNTVTSGRTDTQYF

clone_size: few
v_call: TRBV6-1
d_call: -
j_call: TRBJ2-5
cdr3_nt: TGTGCCAGCAGTGTCCACGGGAGCCGGGGGACCCAGTACTTC
cdr3_aa: CASSVHGSRGTQYF

clone_size: -
v_call: TRBV5-1
d_call: -
j_call: TRBJ2-3
cdr3_nt: TGCGCCAGCAGGGAGAGGACAGTTAAGTATTTT
cdr3_aa: CASRERTVKYF

clone_size: few
v_call: TRBV19
d_call: TRBD2
j_call: TRBJ2-2
cdr3_nt: TGTGCCAGTAGTGGACGACTAGCGGGAGCGGGGGAGCTGTTTTTT
cdr3_aa: CASSGRLAGAGELFF

clone_size: -
v_call: TRBV2
d_call: -
j_call: TRBJ2-3
cdr3_nt: TGTGCCAGCAGTGAGCAGCGAGGCACAGATACGCAGTATTTT
cdr3_aa: CASSEQRGTDTQYF

clone_size: -
v_call: TRBV12-3/TRBV12-4
d_call: TRBD1
j_call: TRBJ1-3
cdr3_nt: TGTGCCAGTGGGGACAGGATAGGAAACACCATATATTTT
cdr3_aa: CASGDRIGNTIYF

clone_size: -
v_call: TRBV21-1
d_call: -
j_call: TRBJ2-7
cdr3_nt: TGTGCCAGCAGCGGTCCCTGCAGAGTTGAAGTTTACGAGCAGTACTTC
cdr3_aa: CASSGPCRVEVYEQYF

clone_size: few
v_call: TRBV28
d_call: -
j_call: TRBJ2-5
cdr3_nt: TGTGCCAGCAGTCCACATAGGGGGGGCAGCCAAGAGACCCAGTACTTC
cdr3_aa: CASSPHRGGSQETQYF

clone_size: -
v_call: TRBV4-3
d_call: -
j_call: TRBJ2-5
cdr3_nt: TGCGCCAGCAGCCAAGAAGGGCAGGGAAGGGAAGGGGAGACCCAGTACTTC
cdr3_aa: CASSQEGQGREGETQYF

clone_size: many
v_call: TRBV24-1
d_call: -
j_call: TRBJ2-7
cdr3_nt: TGTGCCACCAGTGACCGCCGGGGATACGAGCAGTACTTC
cdr3_aa: CATSDRRGYEQYF

clone_size: -
v_call: TRBV3-1
d_call: -
j_call: TRBJ2-2
cdr3_nt: TGTGCCAGCAGCCAAGGAATCAACACCAGGGAGCTGTTTTTT
cdr3_aa: CASSQGINTRELFF

clone_size: many
v_call: TRBV29-1
d_call: TRBD2
j_call: TRBJ2-5
cdr3_nt: TGCAGCGTTGAAGGGACTAGGAAGTGGAAAGAGACCCAGTACTTC
cdr3_aa: CSVEGTRKWKETQYF

clone_size: -
v_call: TRBV28
d_call: -
j_call: TRBJ1-3
cdr3_nt: TGTGCCAGCAGTTACCTCTGGACACCTGGAAACACCATATATTTT
cdr3_aa: CASSYLWTPGNTIYF

clone_size: few
v_call: TRBV4-1
d_call: TRBD1
j_call: TRBJ1-6
cdr3_nt: TGCGCCAGCAGCCAAATACCGGGACAGGGATTCTCACCCCTCCACTTT
cdr3_aa: CASSQIPGQGFSPLHF

clone_size: -
v_call: TRBV9
d_call: -
j_call: TRBJ2-4
cdr3_nt: TGTGCCAGCAGCGTAGGGGACTGGAACATTCAGTACTTC
cdr3_aa: CASSVGDWNIQYF

clone_size: -
v_call: TRBV4-3
d_call: TRBD2
j_call: TRBJ2-2
cdr3_nt: TGCGCCAGCAGCAAACTCAGCGGGGGGAACACCGGGGAGCTGTTTTTT
cdr3_aa: CASSKLSGGNTGELFF